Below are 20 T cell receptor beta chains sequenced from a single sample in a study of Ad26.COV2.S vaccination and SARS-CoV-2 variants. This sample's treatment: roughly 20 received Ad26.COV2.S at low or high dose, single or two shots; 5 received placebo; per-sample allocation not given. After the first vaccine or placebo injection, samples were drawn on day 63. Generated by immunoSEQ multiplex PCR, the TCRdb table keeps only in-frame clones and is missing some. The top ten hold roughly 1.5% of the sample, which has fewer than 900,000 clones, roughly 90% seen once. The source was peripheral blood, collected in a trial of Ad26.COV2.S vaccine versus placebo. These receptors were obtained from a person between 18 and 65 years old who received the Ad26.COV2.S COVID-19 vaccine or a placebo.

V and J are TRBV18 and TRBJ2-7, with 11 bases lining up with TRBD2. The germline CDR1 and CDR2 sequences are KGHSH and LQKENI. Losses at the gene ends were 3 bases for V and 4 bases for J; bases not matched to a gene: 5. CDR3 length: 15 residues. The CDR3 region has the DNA TGTGCCAGCTCACCTGGGACTAGCGGAAATTACGAGCAGTACTTC. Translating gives CASSPGTSGNYEQYF.

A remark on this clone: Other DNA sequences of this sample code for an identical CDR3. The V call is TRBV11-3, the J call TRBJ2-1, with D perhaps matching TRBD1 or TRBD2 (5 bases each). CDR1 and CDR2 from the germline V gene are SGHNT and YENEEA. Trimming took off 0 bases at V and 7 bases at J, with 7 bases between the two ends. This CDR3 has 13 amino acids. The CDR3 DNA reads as TGTGCCAGCAGCTTAGAGAGGGGAAATGAGCAGTTCTTC. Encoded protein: CASSLERGNEQFF.

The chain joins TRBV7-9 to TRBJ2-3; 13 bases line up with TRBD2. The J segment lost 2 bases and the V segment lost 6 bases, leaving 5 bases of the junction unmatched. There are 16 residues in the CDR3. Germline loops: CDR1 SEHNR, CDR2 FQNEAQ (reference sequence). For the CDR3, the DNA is TGTGCCAGCAGTCGCGGGACTAGCGGGAACACAGATACGCAGTATTTT. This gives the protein CASSRGTSGNTDTQYF.

The CDR3: CASPDRSWTEAFF. In nucleotides, the CDR3 is TGTGCCAGCCCTGACAGGAGTTGGACTGAAGCTTTCTTT. The chain uses TRBV6-5 and TRBJ1-1; maybe TRBD1 (6 bases). The CDR3 is 13 amino acids. Trimming stripped 8 bases from V and 5 bases from J, with 15 bases between. Germline V CDR1 and CDR2: MNHEY, SVGAGI.

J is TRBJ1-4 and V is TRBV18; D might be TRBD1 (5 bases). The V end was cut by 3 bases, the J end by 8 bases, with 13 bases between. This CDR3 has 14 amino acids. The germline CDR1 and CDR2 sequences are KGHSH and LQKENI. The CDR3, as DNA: TGTGCCAGCTCACCGGACCCCGGGGGGGAAAAACTGTTTTTT. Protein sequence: CASSPDPGGEKLFF.

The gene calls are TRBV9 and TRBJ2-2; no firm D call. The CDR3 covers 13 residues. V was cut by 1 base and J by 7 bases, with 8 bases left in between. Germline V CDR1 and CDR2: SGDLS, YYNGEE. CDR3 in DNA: TGTGCCAGCAGCGTACGTGGGATCGGGGAGCTGTTTTTT. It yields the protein CASSVRGIGELFF.

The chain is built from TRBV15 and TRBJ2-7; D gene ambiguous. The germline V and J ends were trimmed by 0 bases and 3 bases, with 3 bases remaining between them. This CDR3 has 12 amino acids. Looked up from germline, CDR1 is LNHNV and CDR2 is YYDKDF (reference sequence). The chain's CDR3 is CATSRDFYEQYF. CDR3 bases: TGTGCCACCAGCAGAGATTTCTACGAGCAGTACTTC. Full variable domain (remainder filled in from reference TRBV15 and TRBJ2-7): DAMVIQNPRYQVTQFGKPVTLSCSQTLNHNVMYWYQQKSSQAPKLLFHYYDKDFNNEADTPDNFQSRRPNTSFCFLDIRSPGLGDTAMYLCATSRDFYEQYFGPGTRLTVT.

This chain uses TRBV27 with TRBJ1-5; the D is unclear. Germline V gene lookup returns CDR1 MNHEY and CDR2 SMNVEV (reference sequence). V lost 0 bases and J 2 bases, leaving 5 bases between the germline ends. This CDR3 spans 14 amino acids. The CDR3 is CASSLSSGNQPQHF. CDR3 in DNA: TGTGCCAGCAGTTTATCCTCGGGCAATCAGCCCCAGCATTTT.

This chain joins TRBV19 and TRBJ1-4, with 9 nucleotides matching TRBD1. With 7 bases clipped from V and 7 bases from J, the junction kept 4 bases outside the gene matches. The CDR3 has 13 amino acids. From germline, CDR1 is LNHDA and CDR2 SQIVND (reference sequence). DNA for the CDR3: TGTGCCAGTACCCCGGACAGGGGTGAAAAACTGTTTTTT. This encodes CASTPDRGEKLFF.

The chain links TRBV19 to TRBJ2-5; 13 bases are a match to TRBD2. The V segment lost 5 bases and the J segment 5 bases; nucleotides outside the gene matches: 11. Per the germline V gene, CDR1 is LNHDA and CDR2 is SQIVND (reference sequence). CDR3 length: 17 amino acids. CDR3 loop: CASSASDGTSGAETQYF. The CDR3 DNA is TGTGCCAGTAGTGCCTCCGATGGGACTAGCGGGGCGGAGACCCAGTACTTC. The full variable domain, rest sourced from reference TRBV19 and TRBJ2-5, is DGGITQSPKYLFRKEGQNVTLSCEQNLNHDAMYWYRQDPGQGLRLIYYSQIVNDFQKGDIAEGYSVSREKKESFPLTVTSAQKNPTAFYLCASSASDGTSGAETQYFGPGTRLLVL.

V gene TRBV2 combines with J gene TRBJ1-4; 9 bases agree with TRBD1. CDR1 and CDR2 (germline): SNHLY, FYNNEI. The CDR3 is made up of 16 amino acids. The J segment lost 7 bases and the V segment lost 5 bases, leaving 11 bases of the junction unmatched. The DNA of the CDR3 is TGTGCCAGCAGTCCCACCCTGGGGACAGGGAGTGAAAAACTGTTTTTT. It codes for CASSPTLGTGSEKLFF.

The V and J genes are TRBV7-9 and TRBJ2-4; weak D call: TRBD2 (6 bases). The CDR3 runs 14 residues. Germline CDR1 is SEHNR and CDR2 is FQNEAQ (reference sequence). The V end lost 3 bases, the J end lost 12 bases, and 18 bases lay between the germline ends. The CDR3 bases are TGTGCCAGCAGCTTTTCCGCAGGCGGAGGGGCTCAGTACTTC. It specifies CASSFSAGGGAQYF.

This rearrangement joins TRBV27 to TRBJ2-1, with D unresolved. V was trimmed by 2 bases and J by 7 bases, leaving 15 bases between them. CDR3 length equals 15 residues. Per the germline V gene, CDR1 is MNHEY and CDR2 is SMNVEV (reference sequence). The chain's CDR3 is CASSLVYPVGNEQFF. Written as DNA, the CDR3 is TGTGCCAGCAGTTTAGTCTACCCGGTGGGGAATGAGCAGTTCTTC.

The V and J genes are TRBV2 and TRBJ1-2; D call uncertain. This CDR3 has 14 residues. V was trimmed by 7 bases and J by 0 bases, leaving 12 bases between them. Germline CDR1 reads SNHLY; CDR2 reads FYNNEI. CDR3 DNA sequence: TGTGCCAGCACGGACGGGAGAGCTAACTATGGCTACACCTTC. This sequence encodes CASTDGRANYGYTF.

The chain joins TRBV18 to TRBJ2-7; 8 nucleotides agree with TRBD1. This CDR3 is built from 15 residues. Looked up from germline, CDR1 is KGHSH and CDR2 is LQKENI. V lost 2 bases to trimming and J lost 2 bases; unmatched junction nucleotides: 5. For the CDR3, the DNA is TGTGCCAGCTCACCATGGAAACAGGGGGCCTACGAGCAGTACTTC. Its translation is CASSPWKQGAYEQYF.

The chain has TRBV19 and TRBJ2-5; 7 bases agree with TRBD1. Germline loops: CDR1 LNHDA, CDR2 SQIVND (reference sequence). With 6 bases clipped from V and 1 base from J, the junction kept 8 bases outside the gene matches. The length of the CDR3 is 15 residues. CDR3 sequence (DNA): TGTGCCAGTAGGCGGGTAGGGACAGCCCAAGAGACCCAGTACTTC. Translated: CASRRVGTAQETQYF. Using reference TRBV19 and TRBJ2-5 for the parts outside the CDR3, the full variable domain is DGGITQSPKYLFRKEGQNVTLSCEQNLNHDAMYWYRQDPGQGLRLIYYSQIVNDFQKGDIAEGYSVSREKKESFPLTVTSAQKNPTAFYLCASRRVGTAQETQYFGPGTRLLVL.

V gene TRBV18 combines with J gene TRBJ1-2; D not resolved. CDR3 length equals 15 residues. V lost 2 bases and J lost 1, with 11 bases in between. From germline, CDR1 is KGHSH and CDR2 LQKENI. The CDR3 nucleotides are TGTGCCAGCTCACCAGGACTCGGTAGTAACTATGGCTACACCTTC. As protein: CASSPGLGSNYGYTF.

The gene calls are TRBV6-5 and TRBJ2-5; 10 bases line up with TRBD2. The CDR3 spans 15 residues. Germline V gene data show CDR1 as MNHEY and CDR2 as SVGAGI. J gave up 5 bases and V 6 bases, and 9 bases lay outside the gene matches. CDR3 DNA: TGTGCCAGCAGCGCCGGGACTAGCGCCAAGGAGACCCAGTACTTC. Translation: CASSAGTSAKETQYF.

CDR3 amino acids: CAIRSGQGASGRDTNTGELFF. For the CDR3, the DNA is TGTGCCATCAGGTCGGGACAGGGGGCTAGCGGGAGAGATACGAACACCGGGGAGCTGTTTTTT. The V gene is TRBV10-3, the J gene TRBJ2-2; 12 bases match TRBD1. J lost 0 bases, V lost 6 bases, and 17 bases had no gene match. This CDR3 is 21 amino acids long. Germline V gives CDR1 ENHRY, CDR2 SYGVKD.

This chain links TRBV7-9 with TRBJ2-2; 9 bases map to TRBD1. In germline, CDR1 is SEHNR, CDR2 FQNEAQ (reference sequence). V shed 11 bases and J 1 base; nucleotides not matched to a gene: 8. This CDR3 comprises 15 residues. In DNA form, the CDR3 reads TGTGCCGGACGTAAGGGACAGGGGAACACCGGGGAGCTGTTTTTT. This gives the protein CAGRKGQGNTGELFF.